This T cell receptor (beta chain) was observed in a study of regulatory T cells in long-lasting Graves disease. As to time point: newly diagnosed GD, antithyroid drugs for less than 3 months. Preparation of the TCR library used RNA extracted from PBMCs. Arm-PCR of CDR3 regions with iRepertoire HTBI primers generated TCR beta libraries. TCRdb reprocessed the multiplex PCR reads via MiXCR and lists one record per CDR3 protein. The profile shows about 470,000 distinct CDR3 sequences, more than 13% of them singletons. The junction had 6 bases not matched to a gene; V was cut back by 1 base and J by 4 bases. The germline V gene encodes CDR1 MGHRA and CDR2 YSYEKL. The CDR3 consists of 16 residues. These same data were also listed under a study on T cells in Graves' hyperthyroidism and ophthalmopathy.

The V call is TRBV4-1, the J call TRBJ2-1, with TRBD2 matching 8 bases. This TCR was recovered from a woman aged 25 to 39 with Graves disease. Sequenced here: peripheral blood mononuclear cells (PBMCs), sampled at new diagnosis, from a patient treated with antithyroid drugs. The CDR3, as DNA: TGCGCCAGCAGCCAAGTTACTAGCGGAGGGTACAATGAGCAGTTCTTC. Translated: CASSQVTSGGYNEQFF.